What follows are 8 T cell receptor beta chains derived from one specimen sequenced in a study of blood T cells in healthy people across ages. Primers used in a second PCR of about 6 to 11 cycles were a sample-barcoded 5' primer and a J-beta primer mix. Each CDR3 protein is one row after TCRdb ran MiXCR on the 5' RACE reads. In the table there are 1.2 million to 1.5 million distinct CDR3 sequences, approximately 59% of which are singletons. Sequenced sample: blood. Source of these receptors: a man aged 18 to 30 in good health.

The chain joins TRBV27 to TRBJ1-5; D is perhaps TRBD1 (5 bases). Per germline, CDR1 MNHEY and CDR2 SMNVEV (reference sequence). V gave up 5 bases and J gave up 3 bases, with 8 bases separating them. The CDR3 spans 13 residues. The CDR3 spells CASSPDTNQPQHF. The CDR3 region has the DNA TGTGCCAGCAGTCCGGACACCAATCAGCCCCAGCATTTT.

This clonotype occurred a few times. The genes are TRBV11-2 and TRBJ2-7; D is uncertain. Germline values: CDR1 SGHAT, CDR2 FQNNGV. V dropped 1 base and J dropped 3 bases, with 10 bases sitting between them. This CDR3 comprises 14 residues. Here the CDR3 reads CASSLAGTFYEQYF. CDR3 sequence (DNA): TGTGCCAGCAGCTTAGCCGGTACGTTCTACGAGCAGTACTTC.

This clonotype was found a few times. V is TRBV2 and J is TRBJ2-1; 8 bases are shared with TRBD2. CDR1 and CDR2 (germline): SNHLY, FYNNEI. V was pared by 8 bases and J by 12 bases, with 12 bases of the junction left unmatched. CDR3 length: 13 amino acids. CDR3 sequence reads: CASLSGSPPLQFF. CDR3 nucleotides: TGTGCCAGCCTGAGCGGGAGTCCACCCCTGCAGTTCTTC.

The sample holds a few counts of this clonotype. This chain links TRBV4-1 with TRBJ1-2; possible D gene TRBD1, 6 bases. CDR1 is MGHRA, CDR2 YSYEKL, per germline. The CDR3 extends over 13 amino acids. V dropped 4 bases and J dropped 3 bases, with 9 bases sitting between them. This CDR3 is CASSPHRDYGYTF. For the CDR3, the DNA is TGCGCCAGCAGCCCACACAGGGACTATGGCTACACCTTC.

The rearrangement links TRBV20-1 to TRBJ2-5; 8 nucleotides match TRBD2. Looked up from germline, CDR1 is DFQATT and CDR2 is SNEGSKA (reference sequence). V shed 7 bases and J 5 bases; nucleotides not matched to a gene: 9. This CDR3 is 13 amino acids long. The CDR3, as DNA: TGCAGTGGAACGGGGGGGATGGGGGAGACCCAGTACTTC. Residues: CSGTGGMGETQYF.

This CDR3 is CASSVGTGTGETQYF. The CDR3 coding sequence is TGTGCCAGCAGTGTGGGAACAGGGACGGGGGAGACCCAGTACTTC. V gene TRBV25-1 combines with J gene TRBJ2-5; the D gene is possibly TRBD1 (6 bases). With 4 bases removed from V and 5 bases from J, the gap between germline ends came to 17 bases. Germline assignment: CDR1 MGHDK and CDR2 SYGVNS. The CDR3 spans 15 residues.

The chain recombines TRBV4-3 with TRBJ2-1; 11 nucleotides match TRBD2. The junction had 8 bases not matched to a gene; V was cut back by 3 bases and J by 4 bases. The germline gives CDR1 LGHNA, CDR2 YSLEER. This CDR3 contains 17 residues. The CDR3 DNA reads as TGCGCCAGCAGCCAGAGGTGGACTAGCGGGCTATACAATGAGCAGTTCTTC. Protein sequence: CASSQRWTSGLYNEQFF.

The CDR3 nucleotides read TGTGCCAGCACCTGGGGCAGGTACAATGAGCAGTTCTTC. This codes for CASTWGRYNEQFF. The chain employs TRBV7-2 and TRBJ2-1; the D gene is possibly TRBD1 (5 bases). Trimming stripped 7 bases from V and 4 bases from J, with 11 bases between. The CDR3 loop spans 13 amino acids. Per the germline V gene, CDR1 is SGHTA and CDR2 is FQGNSA.